This entry concerns a single T cell receptor (beta chain). Per the original data handling: Amplification with reference gene primers provided the estimates of nucleated cell counts. Clones were sequenced by immunoSEQ multiplex PCR, and TCRdb holds only the in-frame ones, with some missing. The V and J calls and clone size come from that table; D and trimming were worked out from the DNA. The sample has approximately 120,000 clones, over 65% seen once. Trimming removed 1 base at V and 8 bases at J, with 13 bases between. CDR3 length: 14 amino acids. Per germline, CDR1 SGHRS and CDR2 YFSETQ. These data come from a study of blood T cell repertoires in COVID-19. Study in general: The origin of the acute and convalescent COVID-19 samples was the United States, Italy and Spain.

Sample: peripheral blood. The chain is built from TRBV5-1 and TRBJ2-1; TRBD2 is a possible D gene (5 bases). This receptor was identified in a woman aged 55-69 years with acute or convalescent COVID-19. The CDR3 nucleotides read TGCGCCAGCAGCTTGTTAGAGGGAGTCGATGAGCAGTTCTTC. Amino acids: CASSLLEGVDEQFF.